A selection of T cell receptor beta chains follows, all from one sample in a study of OX40 agonist ivuxolimab in advanced cancers. The protocol was immunoSEQ multiplex PCR, while the TCRdb copy is restricted to in-frame clones and leaves out a portion. The sample carries around 12,000 clones, approximately 84% recorded once. This sample comprised CD4+ or CD8+ T cells sorted from blood, obtained in a trial of the OX40 agonist ivuxolimab. The receptors derive from an adult with an advanced solid tumor such as melanoma, head and neck, liver or kidney cancer. Both conserved end residues are part of each CDR3. A D gene is named only where the DNA matches it firmly. The size entry is marked missing in some rows and otherwise reads once, few, many or a size class.

abundance: NA
j_gene: TRBJ2-1
v_gene: TRBV11-2
d_gene: TRBD2
CDR3nt: TGTGCCAGCAGTCCCAGGGCTAGCGGGAGATATTCTGGGAATGAGCAGTTCTTC
CDR3aa: CASSPRASGRYSGNEQFF

abundance: NA
j_gene: TRBJ2-3
v_gene: TRBV14
d_gene: TRBD2
CDR3nt: TGTGCCAGCAGCCCCCCAGTCGCGGGGGGGCCAAATACGCAGTATTTT
CDR3aa: CASSPPVAGGPNTQYF

abundance: NA
j_gene: TRBJ2-3
v_gene: TRBV6-5
d_gene: TRBD2
CDR3nt: TGTGCCAGCAGTTACTCGATAGCTAGCGGTCGGGATACGCAGTATTTT
CDR3aa: CASSYSIASGRDTQYF

abundance: once
j_gene: TRBJ2-1
v_gene: TRBV2
d_gene: NA
CDR3nt: TGTGCCAGCAGTGAATGGGGACTCGACAATGAGCAGTTCTTC
CDR3aa: CASSEWGLDNEQFF

abundance: few
j_gene: TRBJ1-2
v_gene: TRBV5-1
d_gene: TRBD1
CDR3nt: TGCGCCAGCAATTTAGTCGGGACAGGAGTCGATGGCTACACCTTC
CDR3aa: CASNLVGTGVDGYTF

abundance: NA
j_gene: TRBJ2-1
v_gene: TRBV4-1
d_gene: TRBD1
CDR3nt: TGCGCCAGCAAGCGGGACAGGGGTAGCCATGAGCAGTTCTTC
CDR3aa: CASKRDRGSHEQFF

abundance: NA
j_gene: TRBJ2-2
v_gene: TRBV7-9
d_gene: NA
CDR3nt: TGTGCCAGCAGCCCCGGGCAGGGAGTAAACACCGGGGAGCTGTTTTTT
CDR3aa: CASSPGQGVNTGELFF

abundance: NA
j_gene: TRBJ2-3
v_gene: TRBV7-9
d_gene: NA
CDR3nt: TGTGCCAGCAGCTTAGGCGAACTAGCTAGCACAGATACGCAGTATTTT
CDR3aa: CASSLGELASTDTQYF

abundance: NA
j_gene: TRBJ2-7
v_gene: TRBV6-1
d_gene: TRBD2
CDR3nt: TGTGCCAGCAGTGAAGAGTCTAGCGGGGGCTACGAGCAGTACTTC
CDR3aa: CASSEESSGGYEQYF

abundance: NA
j_gene: TRBJ1-2
v_gene: TRBV6-6
d_gene: NA
CDR3nt: TGTGCCAGCATCACGGGCGGGGACTATGGCTACACCTTC
CDR3aa: CASITGGDYGYTF

abundance: NA
j_gene: TRBJ2-5
v_gene: TRBV9
d_gene: NA
CDR3nt: TGTGCCAGTCCAAGGGCAGGGGAGGGGGAGACCCAGTACTTC
CDR3aa: CASPRAGEGETQYF

abundance: NA
j_gene: TRBJ2-5
v_gene: TRBV7-9
d_gene: NA
CDR3nt: TGTGCCAGCAGCCCTAACTGGGGGGAGACCCAGTACTTC
CDR3aa: CASSPNWGETQYF

abundance: NA
j_gene: TRBJ1-1
v_gene: TRBV4-1
d_gene: NA
CDR3nt: TGTGCCAGCAAAAGCGGGGGGTTGGCTTTCTTT
CDR3aa: CASKSGGLAFF

abundance: NA
j_gene: TRBJ2-1
v_gene: TRBV4-2
d_gene: TRBD1
CDR3nt: TGTGCCAGCAGCCAAAGACAGGGGTCCTACAATGAGCAGTTCTTC
CDR3aa: CASSQRQGSYNEQFF

abundance: few
j_gene: TRBJ2-7
v_gene: TRBV5-1
d_gene: NA
CDR3nt: TGCGCCAGCAGCTTGGAGATGGCTAACGAGCAGTACTTC
CDR3aa: CASSLEMANEQYF

abundance: NA
j_gene: TRBJ2-1
v_gene: TRBV6-4
d_gene: NA
CDR3nt: TGTGCCAGCAGTAATGGCTCCTACAATGAGCAGTTCTTC
CDR3aa: CASSNGSYNEQFF

abundance: NA
j_gene: TRBJ2-5
v_gene: TRBV4-1
d_gene: NA
CDR3nt: TGCGCCAGCAGTACAGGTTCCCCTGTTACGTACTTC
CDR3aa: CASSTGSPVTYF

abundance: NA
j_gene: TRBJ2-5
v_gene: TRBV27
d_gene: NA
CDR3nt: TGTGCCAGCAGTTCCGGGGGCCCAGAGACCCAGTACTTC
CDR3aa: CASSSGGPETQYF

abundance: NA
j_gene: TRBJ2-1
v_gene: TRBV4-1
d_gene: NA
CDR3nt: TGCGCCAGCAGCCCCGCGGGGAATGAGCAGTTCTTC
CDR3aa: CASSPAGNEQFF

abundance: NA
j_gene: TRBJ2-5
v_gene: TRBV7-6
d_gene: TRBD1
CDR3nt: TGTGCCAGCAGCTTATTAGGGGGCATAAGTGAGACCCAGTACTTC
CDR3aa: CASSLLGGISETQYF

abundance: NA
j_gene: TRBJ2-7
v_gene: TRBV4-1
d_gene: NA
CDR3nt: TGCGCCAGCAGCCAAGAGGGGGGGCCCTCCTACGAGCAGTACTTC
CDR3aa: CASSQEGGPSYEQYF

abundance: NA
j_gene: TRBJ2-5
v_gene: TRBV5-4
d_gene: NA
CDR3nt: TGTGCCAGCACCCCGGGGGCGGGGAAAGAGACCCAGTACTTC
CDR3aa: CASTPGAGKETQYF

abundance: few
j_gene: TRBJ2-7
v_gene: TRBV6-1
d_gene: NA
CDR3nt: TGTGCCAGCAGTGAAGAAGGGTCCAGCTCCTACGAGCAGTACTTC
CDR3aa: CASSEEGSSSYEQYF

abundance: NA
j_gene: TRBJ2-3
v_gene: TRBV6-1
d_gene: TRBD2
CDR3nt: TGTGCCAGCAGTGAACTAGCGGGAGGGCGGGATACGCAGTATTTT
CDR3aa: CASSELAGGRDTQYF

abundance: NA
j_gene: TRBJ1-2
v_gene: TRBV27
d_gene: NA
CDR3nt: TGTGCCAGCGCTAAATACAGGGACCTTATGCGCGGCTACACCTTC
CDR3aa: CASAKYRDLMRGYTF

abundance: NA
j_gene: TRBJ1-1
v_gene: TRBV2
d_gene: NA
CDR3nt: TGTGCCAGCAGGACCGGCACTGAAGCTTTCTTT
CDR3aa: CASRTGTEAFF

abundance: once
j_gene: TRBJ2-1
v_gene: TRBV29-1
d_gene: NA
CDR3nt: TGCAGCGTTGTCAACTCCGAGACTAGTATGTACAATGAGCAGTTCTTC
CDR3aa: CSVVNSETSMYNEQFF

abundance: medium-sized
j_gene: TRBJ2-7
v_gene: TRBV5-5
d_gene: TRBD2
CDR3nt: TGTGCCAGCAGCACGACTAGCGGGAGGGCCCTCGAGCAGTACTTC
CDR3aa: CASSTTSGRALEQYF

abundance: NA
j_gene: TRBJ2-7
v_gene: TRBV5-1
d_gene: TRBD1
CDR3nt: TGCGCCAGCAGCTCGGGACAGGGGTCCTACGAGCAGTACTTC
CDR3aa: CASSSGQGSYEQYF

abundance: NA
j_gene: TRBJ1-4
v_gene: TRBV2
d_gene: NA
CDR3nt: TGTGCCAGCACCCCGGACCCAACTAATGAAAAACTGTTTTTT
CDR3aa: CASTPDPTNEKLFF

abundance: NA
j_gene: TRBJ2-3
v_gene: TRBV29-1
d_gene: NA
CDR3nt: TGCAGCGTTGAAGATTCAGGGGCGGCGAGCACAGATACGCAGTATTTT
CDR3aa: CSVEDSGAASTDTQYF

abundance: NA
j_gene: TRBJ2-4
v_gene: TRBV21-1
d_gene: NA
CDR3nt: TGTGCCAGCAGCCGCGAGGACAGGGTGAGCAAAAACATTCAGTACTTC
CDR3aa: CASSREDRVSKNIQYF

abundance: NA
j_gene: TRBJ2-7
v_gene: TRBV7-3
d_gene: TRBD1
CDR3nt: TGTGCCAGCTCGATCACCGGGACAGGGGGCTACGAGCAGTACTTC
CDR3aa: CASSITGTGGYEQYF

abundance: NA
j_gene: TRBJ2-1
v_gene: TRBV5-8
d_gene: NA
CDR3nt: TGTGCCAGCAGCTTGCCTCCGAAGAATGAGCAGTTCTTC
CDR3aa: CASSLPPKNEQFF

abundance: once
j_gene: TRBJ2-1
v_gene: TRBV5-3
d_gene: TRBD2
CDR3nt: TGTGCCAGAAGCTTGGCTAGCGGGGGGGCCAATGAGCAGTTCTTC
CDR3aa: CARSLASGGANEQFF

abundance: NA
j_gene: TRBJ2-7
v_gene: TRBV7-6
d_gene: TRBD2
CDR3nt: TGTGCCAGCAGCCCCACCCGGGGGGACTCAGGCTACGAGCAGTACTTC
CDR3aa: CASSPTRGDSGYEQYF

abundance: NA
j_gene: TRBJ1-2
v_gene: TRBV9
d_gene: NA
CDR3nt: TGTGCCAGCAGCGTAGGAGGGGGTAGTTATGGCTACACCTTC
CDR3aa: CASSVGGGSYGYTF

abundance: NA
j_gene: TRBJ2-5
v_gene: TRBV10-3
d_gene: NA
CDR3nt: TGTGCCATCAGTGAGTCGGGTTCGGGGTACTCCGGGACCCAGTACTTC
CDR3aa: CAISESGSGYSGTQYF

abundance: NA
j_gene: TRBJ1-2
v_gene: TRBV14
d_gene: NA
CDR3nt: TGTGCCAGCAGCCCCTCGGCCGGGGTGTATGGCTACACCTTC
CDR3aa: CASSPSAGVYGYTF

abundance: few
j_gene: TRBJ2-7
v_gene: TRBV5-1
d_gene: NA
CDR3nt: TGCGCCAGCAGCCCCCGGGACACGGCCTACGAGCAGTACTTC
CDR3aa: CASSPRDTAYEQYF

abundance: NA
j_gene: TRBJ2-1
v_gene: TRBV19
d_gene: NA
CDR3nt: TGTGCCAGTAGTGAACTAGCCCGGGGGACCGGCAATGAGCAGTTCTTC
CDR3aa: CASSELARGTGNEQFF

abundance: NA
j_gene: TRBJ1-5
v_gene: TRBV6-6
d_gene: NA
CDR3nt: TGTGCCAGCAGTCCCGCCGGGTCGGTTCAGCCCCAGCATTTT
CDR3aa: CASSPAGSVQPQHF

abundance: NA
j_gene: TRBJ2-2
v_gene: TRBV10-2
d_gene: NA
CDR3nt: TGCGCCAGCACTAGCGCCGGGGAGCTGTTTTTT
CDR3aa: CASTSAGELFF

abundance: NA
j_gene: TRBJ2-1
v_gene: TRBV9
d_gene: NA
CDR3nt: TGTGCCAGCAGCGTAGATACAGAGTACAATGAGCAGTTCTTC
CDR3aa: CASSVDTEYNEQFF

abundance: NA
j_gene: TRBJ2-3
v_gene: TRBV9
d_gene: NA
CDR3nt: TGTGCCAGCAGCCCGTCCGGAATAGATACGCAGTATTTT
CDR3aa: CASSPSGIDTQYF

abundance: NA
j_gene: TRBJ2-7
v_gene: TRBV27
d_gene: TRBD1
CDR3nt: TGTGCCAGCAGTACCTTCGACAGGGGGCGAAGCTACGAGCAGTACTTC
CDR3aa: CASSTFDRGRSYEQYF

abundance: NA
j_gene: TRBJ1-4
v_gene: TRBV15
d_gene: NA
CDR3nt: TGTGCCACCAGCAGGGAGCGACAGGCGCTTAATGAAAAACTGTTTTTT
CDR3aa: CATSRERQALNEKLFF

abundance: medium-sized
j_gene: TRBJ2-7
v_gene: TRBV2
d_gene: NA
CDR3nt: TGTGCCAGCAGCGTGGGCGACGAGCAGTACTTC
CDR3aa: CASSVGDEQYF

abundance: once
j_gene: TRBJ2-7
v_gene: TRBV6-6
d_gene: NA
CDR3nt: TGTGCCAGCAGTTACTCGAGAGTCTACGAGCAGTACTTC
CDR3aa: CASSYSRVYEQYF

abundance: NA
j_gene: TRBJ2-7
v_gene: TRBV7-9
d_gene: NA
CDR3nt: TGTGCCAGCAGTTCGACAGACTACGAGCAGTACTTC
CDR3aa: CASSSTDYEQYF

abundance: NA
j_gene: TRBJ2-7
v_gene: TRBV9
d_gene: TRBD1
CDR3nt: TGTGCCAGCAGCTCCTGCCGGGGACAGGGGGCAAATCTCTACGAGCAGTACTTC
CDR3aa: CASSSCRGQGANLYEQYF

abundance: NA
j_gene: TRBJ1-2
v_gene: TRBV9
d_gene: NA
CDR3nt: TGTGCCAGCAGCGTAGATTCTAGGGGTGAATTTCTAGGCTACACCTTC
CDR3aa: CASSVDSRGEFLGYTF

abundance: medium-sized
j_gene: TRBJ2-1
v_gene: TRBV29-1
d_gene: TRBD2
CDR3nt: TGCAGCGTCCTAGCGGGATTAGAGCAGTTCTTC
CDR3aa: CSVLAGLEQFF

abundance: NA
j_gene: TRBJ2-5
v_gene: TRBV27
d_gene: TRBD2
CDR3nt: TGTGCCAGCAGTTTACTAGCGGGGGGGCTTGAGACCCAGTACTTC
CDR3aa: CASSLLAGGLETQYF

abundance: NA
j_gene: TRBJ2-1
v_gene: TRBV15
d_gene: TRBD2
CDR3nt: TGTGCCACCAGCAGAGTGGGTATAGGACTAGTTGGTGAGCAGTTCTTC
CDR3aa: CATSRVGIGLVGEQFF

abundance: NA
j_gene: TRBJ2-7
v_gene: TRBV15
d_gene: NA
CDR3nt: TGTGCCACCAGCAGAGTCGCGAAGATGGACGAGCAGTACTTC
CDR3aa: CATSRVAKMDEQYF

abundance: NA
j_gene: TRBJ1-2
v_gene: TRBV4-1
d_gene: TRBD1
CDR3nt: TGCGCCAGCAGCCAAGTCGGGACAGATGGCTACACCTTC
CDR3aa: CASSQVGTDGYTF

abundance: NA
j_gene: TRBJ2-2
v_gene: TRBV10-1
d_gene: NA
CDR3nt: TGCGCCAGCAGTGAGGGGTCGGGGGACACCGGGGAGCTGTTTTTT
CDR3aa: CASSEGSGDTGELFF

abundance: once
j_gene: TRBJ2-7
v_gene: TRBV7-6
d_gene: TRBD2
CDR3nt: TGTGCCAGCAGCTCCTGGACTAGCGAGGGGGGGTACGAGCAGTACTTC
CDR3aa: CASSSWTSEGGYEQYF

abundance: once
j_gene: TRBJ2-1
v_gene: TRBV11-3
d_gene: NA
CDR3nt: TGTGCCAGCAGCGCGGACTATTCCTCCTACAATGAGCAGTTCTTC
CDR3aa: CASSADYSSYNEQFF